Each of the 13 T cell receptor beta chains below was sequenced from the same sample in a study of chemoradiotherapy in HPV16-positive cancers. Clones were sequenced by immunoSEQ multiplex PCR, and TCRdb holds only the in-frame ones, with some missing. In the table there are about 7,900 clones, roughly 75% of which are singletons. The sample here was taken from a patient who underwent chemoradiotherapy. All receptors come from a human donor with HPV-associated anogenital cancer.

The chain couples TRBV5-6 to TRBJ2-1; D possibly uses TRBD1 or TRBD2 (5 bases each). With 2 bases removed from V and 2 bases from J, the gap between germline ends came to 8 bases. Per the germline V gene, CDR1 is SGHDT and CDR2 is YYEEEE. This CDR3 is 14 amino acids long. The CDR3 region is CASSFRGAYNEQFF. The CDR3 nucleotides are TGTGCCAGCAGCTTTCGAGGGGCCTACAATGAGCAGTTCTTC.

J is TRBJ1-1 and V is TRBV30; no reliable D call. Per the germline V gene, CDR1 is GTSNPN and CDR2 is SVGIG (reference sequence). Trimming stripped 0 bases from V and 1 base from J, with 18 bases between. The length of the CDR3 is 17 residues. As DNA, the CDR3 is TGTGCCTGGAGTGTAAGGCGCAGGCCGACTTCGAACACTGAAGCTTTCTTT. Translated, it gives CAWSVRRRPTSNTEAFF.

The V call is TRBV19, the J call TRBJ1-1; D not certain. V shed 3 bases and J shed 0 bases, with 8 bases lying between them. CDR1 and CDR2 from the germline V gene are LNHDA and SQIVND (reference sequence). CDR3 size: 14 residues. The CDR3 nucleotides are TGTGCCAGTAGTATGCGGGGTCTGAACACTGAAGCTTTCTTT. Its translation: CASSMRGLNTEAFF.

The chain links TRBV7-2 to TRBJ2-7; TRBD2 matches 8 bases. The V and J ends lost 5 bases and 2 bases, in that order; junction bases with no gene match: 5. This CDR3 contains 14 residues. Germline CDR1 reads SGHTA; CDR2 reads FQGNSA. The CDR3 protein is CASSASGPPYEQYF. CDR3 sequence (DNA): TGTGCCAGCAGCGCTAGCGGGCCCCCCTACGAGCAGTACTTC.

V gene TRBV10-3 combines with J gene TRBJ2-3; the D is unclear. V was shortened by 3 bases and J by 4 bases, with 5 bases between the two germline ends. CDR3 length equals 12 residues. The germline V gene encodes CDR1 ENHRY and CDR2 SYGVKD. CDR3 sequence reads: CAISEIADTQYF. CDR3 DNA: TGTGCCATCAGTGAAATTGCAGATACGCAGTATTTT.

The J gene is TRBJ1-5, the V gene TRBV7-9; TRBD1 agrees at 9 bases. The CDR3 covers 15 residues. V gave up 4 bases and J gave up 4 bases; unmatched junction bases: 5. Germline-derived CDR1 and CDR2 are SEHNR and FQNEAQ (reference sequence). Here the CDR3 reads CASSSSGTGNQPQHF. The CDR3 nucleotides are TGTGCCAGCAGCTCTAGTGGGACAGGGAATCAGCCCCAGCATTTT.

The chain recombines TRBV10-1 with TRBJ2-1; 9 nucleotides match TRBD1. CDR3 length: 16 residues. Losses at the gene ends were 2 bases for V and 7 bases for J; bases not matched to a gene: 9. Germline CDR1 and CDR2: WNHNN and SYGVQD (reference sequence). CDR3 amino acids: CASSEAPGQGGNEQFF. The CDR3 region has the DNA TGCGCCAGCAGTGAGGCGCCGGGACAGGGAGGGAATGAGCAGTTCTTC.

DNA of the CDR3: TGTGCCAGTAGTCCCAGGGTCCTCAAAAACATTCAGTACTTC. It encodes CASSPRVLKNIQYF. This chain connects TRBV19 to TRBJ2-4, with a weak D call TRBD1 (5 bases). Trimming took 5 bases from V and 3 from J, leaving 11 bases between them. The CDR3 has 14 residues. Per germline, CDR1 LNHDA and CDR2 SQIVND (reference sequence).

CDR3 nucleotides: TGTGCCACCAGCAGAGCGGGGGGGCCCGGCGGGGAGCTGTTTTTT. This translates into CATSRAGGPGGELFF. The rearrangement joins TRBV15 to TRBJ2-2; 8 positions agree with TRBD2. The CDR3 sequence is 15 residues long. Trimming at V came to 1 base and at J to 7 bases, leaving 5 bases not matched to a gene. Germline V gene sequence: CDR1 LNHNV, CDR2 YYDKDF (reference sequence).

This sequence joins TRBV11-2 and TRBJ2-1, with 8 bases matching TRBD1. The germline V gene encodes CDR1 SGHAT and CDR2 FQNNGV. The length of the CDR3 is 15 residues. Trimming took 6 bases from V and 0 from J; bases not matched to a gene: 4. CDR3: CASSQTGGSYNEQFF. CDR3 sequence (DNA): TGTGCCAGCAGTCAAACAGGGGGCTCCTACAATGAGCAGTTCTTC.

V and J are TRBV28 and TRBJ1-4, with D maybe TRBD1 (6 bases). CDR1 and CDR2 (germline): MDHEN, SYDVKM. The CDR3 is 16 residues long. The V end lost 3 bases, the J end lost 6 bases, and 17 bases lay between the germline ends. The CDR3 here is CASSLFDRRGDEKLFF. CDR3 sequence (DNA): TGTGCCAGCAGTTTGTTTGACAGGAGGGGGGATGAAAAACTGTTTTTT.

The chain joins TRBV4-1 to TRBJ2-1, with TRBD1 identical over 8 bases. Germline assignment: CDR1 MGHRA and CDR2 YSYEKL. J was trimmed by 7 bases and V by 1 base; bases with no gene match: 6. The CDR3 is 15 residues long. The CDR3 DNA is TGCGCCAGCAGCCAAGCGTCAGGGGGCCTTAATGAGCAGTTCTTC. Translating gives CASSQASGGLNEQFF.

This clone was seen a handful of times. CDR3: CASSIAADPMNTEAFF. CDR3 DNA sequence: TGTGCCAGTAGTATTGCCGCAGACCCTATGAACACTGAAGCTTTCTTT. The chain carries TRBV19 and TRBJ1-1; no clear D. V dropped 3 bases and J dropped 0 bases, with 14 bases sitting between them. From germline, CDR1 is LNHDA and CDR2 SQIVND (reference sequence). The CDR3 length is 16 residues.